One sample yielded the 29 T cell receptor beta chains listed below, sequenced in a study of monozygotic twins with inflammatory bowel disease. TCRdb processed the 5' RACE reads again and assigns one entry to each CDR3 protein, with no DNA. The data include about 170,000 distinct CDR3 sequences; the top ten clones carry approximately 2.8%. The specimen sequenced was blood. The receptor set was obtained from a human donor with ulcerative colitis or Crohn's disease, or a healthy co-twin of an affected twin (not recorded which).

This chain uses TRBV6-2 or TRBV6-3 with TRBJ2-7. The CDR3 extends over 11 amino acids. CDR1 is MNHEY, CDR2 SVGEGT, per germline. The CDR3 sequence: CASRRLMEQYF.

This chain links TRBV5-1 with TRBJ2-7; lacking DNA, the TRBD1 call made by TCRdb goes unchecked. The CDR3 contains 15 residues. Germline V gene sequence: CDR1 SGHRS, CDR2 YFSETQ. CDR3: CASRLGQSPSYEQYF.

The chain couples TRBV6-2 or TRBV6-3 to TRBJ2-1; the TCRdb D gene call, TRBD2, has no DNA to confirm it. Germline lookup yields CDR1 MNHEY and CDR2 SVGEGT. This CDR3 contains 14 residues. This CDR3 is CASRRDFPYNEQFF.

This chain links TRBV11-3 with TRBJ2-3; with no DNA, the TCRdb D assignment of TRBD1 cannot be verified. This CDR3 has 16 amino acids. The germline V gene has CDR1 SGHNT and CDR2 YENEEA. The CDR3 reads CASSSRGGPVPDTQYF.

The rearrangement links TRBV2 to TRBJ1-4. The CDR3 runs to 15 residues. Per germline, CDR1 SNHLY and CDR2 FYNNEI. This chain's CDR3 is CASQKTPATNEKLFF.

CDR3: CASSLDASGASYEQYF. The chain has TRBV5-1 and TRBJ2-7; no DNA is available, so the TRBD2 call from TCRdb remains unchecked. The CDR3 is made up of 16 amino acids. Germline V lookup: CDR1 SGHRS, CDR2 YFSETQ.

The chain is built from TRBV6-2 or TRBV6-3 and TRBJ2-7; TCRdb calls TRBD1, which cannot be checked without DNA. This CDR3 comprises 15 residues. Germline CDR1 MNHEY, CDR2 SVGEGT. This CDR3 is CASRSHGTISYEQYF.

The rearrangement uses TRBV9 and TRBJ2-1; TCRdb gives TRBD1 as the D gene, but with no DNA this cannot be confirmed. This CDR3 is built from 15 residues. Germline loops: CDR1 SGDLS, CDR2 YYNGEE. The CDR3 sequence is CASSALGGREDEQFF.

CDR3 sequence: CASSIWGSPFF. The chain has TRBV19 and TRBJ2-1; with no DNA, the TCRdb D assignment of TRBD1 cannot be verified. The CDR3 spans 11 residues. Germline loops: CDR1 LNHDA, CDR2 SQIVND (reference sequence).

The chain has TRBV27 and TRBJ2-1. CDR1 and CDR2 from the germline V gene are MNHEY and SMNVEV (reference sequence). CDR3 length: 13 residues. CDR3 sequence reads: CASRELYYNEQFF.

The V call is TRBV3-1, the J call TRBJ1-1; TCRdb picks TRBD1, but there is no DNA to check that call. CDR3 length: 15 residues. Germline values: CDR1 LGHDT, CDR2 YNNKEL (reference sequence). The CDR3 spells CASSQGAGMDTEAFF.

The gene calls are TRBV7-9 and TRBJ1-4; the D call of TRBD1 rests on TCRdb alone, since no DNA is present to check it. From germline, CDR1 is SEHNR and CDR2 FQNEAQ (reference sequence). The CDR3 is 14 amino acids. The CDR3 loop is CASSYRATNEKLFF.

The CDR3 protein is CASLDRTGAGNTIYF. The rearrangement uses TRBV28 and TRBJ1-3; TCRdb designates TRBD1, a call that cannot be tested without DNA. CDR1 is MDHEN, CDR2 SYDVKM, per germline. This CDR3 contains 15 residues.

This chain links TRBV11-2 with TRBJ2-3. The CDR3 covers 14 residues. In germline, CDR1 is SGHAT, CDR2 FQNNGV. CDR3 in amino acids: CASSRLLSTDTQYF.

J is TRBJ1-1 and V is TRBV11-3; the D call of TRBD1 rests on TCRdb alone, since no DNA is present to check it. This CDR3 region has 15 residues. The V gene's germline CDR1 is SGHNT and CDR2 YENEEA. This chain's CDR3 is CASSLYPGANTEAFF. The entire variable domain, with the rest obtained from reference TRBV11-3 and TRBJ1-1, is as follows: EAGVVQSPRYKIIEKKQPVAFWCNPISGHNTLYWYLQNLGQGPELLIRYENEEAVDDSQLPKDRFSAERLKGVDSTLKIQPAELGDSAVYLCASSLYPGANTEAFFGQGTRLTVV.

The chain uses TRBV7-6 and TRBJ1-5. The germline V gene encodes CDR1 SGHVS and CDR2 FNYEAQ. The CDR3 loop spans 13 amino acids. The CDR3 here is CASSSGPAQPQHF.

J is TRBJ2-3 and V is TRBV28; TCRdb's D gene call, TRBD1, goes unchecked for lack of DNA. The CDR3 runs to 14 residues. Germline V gene data show CDR1 as MDHEN and CDR2 as SYDVKM. CDR3 amino acids: CASLPGLATDTQYF.

The V call is TRBV20-1, the J call TRBJ2-1. The CDR3 extends over 13 amino acids. Germline V gives CDR1 DFQATT, CDR2 SNEGSKA (reference sequence). The CDR3 loop reads CSATGGSYNEQFF.

The chain is built from TRBV12-3 or TRBV12-4 and TRBJ2-7; the D call from TCRdb, TRBD1, cannot be confirmed without DNA. This CDR3 has 15 amino acids. CDR3 residues: CASSLRQGIAYEQYF.

This rearrangement joins TRBV4-2 to TRBJ2-3; TCRdb's D call, TRBD2, is unchecked because there is no DNA. The CDR3 totals 17 residues. Germline V lookup: CDR1 LGHNA, CDR2 YNFKEQ. CDR3 residues: CASSQDGTSGTTDTQYF.

The gene calls are TRBV12-3 or TRBV12-4 and TRBJ1-1; TCRdb gives TRBD1 as the D gene, but with no DNA this cannot be confirmed. This CDR3 comprises 14 residues. CDR3: CASSFGQGFSKAFF.

This chain uses TRBV9 with TRBJ2-1; lacking DNA, the TRBD1 call made by TCRdb goes unchecked. CDR3 size: 14 residues. The germline V gene has CDR1 SGDLS and CDR2 YYNGEE. The CDR3 spells CASSVVGDRDEQFF.

The V and J genes are TRBV5-4 and TRBJ1-2; TCRdb's D call of TRBD1 is untestable without DNA. This CDR3 region has 15 residues. Per germline, CDR1 SGHNT and CDR2 YYREEE (reference sequence). Here the CDR3 reads CASSSPGTGPYGYTF.

J is TRBJ2-7 and V is TRBV5-1; TCRdb lists TRBD1, though no DNA is available to test this call. Germline V gene data show CDR1 as SGHRS and CDR2 as YFSETQ. This CDR3 is built from 15 residues. The CDR3: CASSSGQGVSYEQYF.

This rearrangement joins TRBV30 to TRBJ2-7. The germline V gene has CDR1 GTSNPN and CDR2 SVGIG (reference sequence). The CDR3 covers 11 residues. CDR3 in amino acids: CAWRASYEQYF.

This chain uses TRBV7-9 with TRBJ2-3; the D gene TCRdb calls, TRBD1, cannot be checked with no DNA. Germline values: CDR1 SEHNR, CDR2 FQNEAQ (reference sequence). The CDR3 has 12 amino acids. The CDR3 reads CASSSGSYTQYF.

The rearrangement uses TRBV9 and TRBJ1-3; the D gene TCRdb calls, TRBD1, cannot be checked with no DNA. CDR3 length equals 16 residues. The V gene's germline CDR1 is SGDLS and CDR2 YYNGEE. CDR3 sequence: CASSAPRGATGNTIYF.

This chain uses TRBV9 with TRBJ2-1; TCRdb returns TRBD1, unconfirmable since there is no DNA. The germline gives CDR1 SGDLS, CDR2 YYNGEE. The CDR3 consists of 15 residues. This CDR3 reads CASSLYDGTYNEQFF.

This chain joins TRBV7-9 and TRBJ2-5; TCRdb designates TRBD2, a call that cannot be tested without DNA. Germline V gives CDR1 SEHNR, CDR2 FQNEAQ (reference sequence). The CDR3 length is 17 residues. This CDR3 reads CASSIGLAGDFQETQYF.